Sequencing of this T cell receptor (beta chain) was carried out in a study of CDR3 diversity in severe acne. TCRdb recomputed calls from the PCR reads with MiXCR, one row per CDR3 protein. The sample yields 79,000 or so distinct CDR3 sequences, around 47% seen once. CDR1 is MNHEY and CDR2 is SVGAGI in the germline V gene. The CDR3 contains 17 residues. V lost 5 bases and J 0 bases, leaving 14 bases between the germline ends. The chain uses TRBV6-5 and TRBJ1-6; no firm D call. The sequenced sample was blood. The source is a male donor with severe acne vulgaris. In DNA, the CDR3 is TGTGCCAGCAGTCCTCTGCAGCTGTGCTCCTATAATTCACCCCTCCACTTT. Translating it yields CASSPLQLCSYNSPLHF.